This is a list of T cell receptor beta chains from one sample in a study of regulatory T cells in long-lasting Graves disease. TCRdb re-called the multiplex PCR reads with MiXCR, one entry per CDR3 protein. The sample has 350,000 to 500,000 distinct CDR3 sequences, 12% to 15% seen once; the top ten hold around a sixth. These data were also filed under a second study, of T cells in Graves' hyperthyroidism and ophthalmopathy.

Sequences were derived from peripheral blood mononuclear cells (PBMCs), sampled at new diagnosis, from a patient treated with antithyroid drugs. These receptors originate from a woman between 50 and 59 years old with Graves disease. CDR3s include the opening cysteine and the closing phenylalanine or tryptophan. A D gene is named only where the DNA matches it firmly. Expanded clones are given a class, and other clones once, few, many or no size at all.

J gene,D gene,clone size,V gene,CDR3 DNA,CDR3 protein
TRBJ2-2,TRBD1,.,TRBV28,TGTGCCAGCAGTGAATGGGACAGGGGGGCTGTGGGGGAGCTGTTTTTT,CASSEWDRGAVGELFF
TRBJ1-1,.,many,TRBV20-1,TGCAGTGCTAGGGCTGGTATGAACACTGAAGCTTTCTTT,CSARAGMNTEAFF
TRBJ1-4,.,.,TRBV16,TGTGCCAGCAGCCAATTCCAGGGAAGGAGTGAAAAACTGTTTTTT,CASSQFQGRSEKLFF
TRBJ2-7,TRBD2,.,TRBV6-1,TGTGCCAGCCTCCGACCCGGGACTACCTCCGAGCAGTACTTC,CASLRPGTTSEQYF
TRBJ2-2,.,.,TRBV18,TGTGCCAGCTCACCTCCGGGAGCCCCGAACATCGGGGAGCTGTTTTTT,CASSPPGAPNIGELFF
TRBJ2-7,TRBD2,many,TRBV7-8,TGTGCCAGCGGGTTTGCGGGGGCCTACGAGCAGTACTTC,CASGFAGAYEQYF
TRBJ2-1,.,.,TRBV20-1,TGCAGTGCTAGAGGGGGAGGCCATCCGGGGGACAATGAGCAGTTCTTC,CSARGGGHPGDNEQFF
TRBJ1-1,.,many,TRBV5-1,TGCGCCAGCAGCTTGGACTGGCAAACTGAAGCTTTCTTT,CASSLDWQTEAFF
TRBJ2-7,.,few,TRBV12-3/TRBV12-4,TGTGCCAGCAGTTTAGTAGCGTATACCTACGAGCAGTACTTC,CASSLVAYTYEQYF
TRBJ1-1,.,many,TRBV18,TGTGCCAGCTCACCGCTACAGGACAGGAACACTGAAGCTTTCTTT,CASSPLQDRNTEAFF
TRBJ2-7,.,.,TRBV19,TGTGCCAGTAGTATAGATGTCGGGCTCTCCTACGAGCAGTACTTC,CASSIDVGLSYEQYF